The source of this TCR beta chain is a study of Ad26.COV2.S vaccination and SARS-CoV-2 variants (dated by TCRdb to about 2021). Study-level background: Donors in the vaccine arm were drawn from COV1001, a multicentre, randomized, double-blind, placebo-controlled phase I-IIa trial testing Ad26.COV2.S in healthy adults. Ad26.COV2.S was given intramuscularly at 5x10^10 or 1x10^11 viral particles, as a single shot or as two shots 56 days apart. Sequencing of the TCRbeta repertoire served to evaluate the specificity and breadth of SARS-CoV-2-reactive T cell receptors following Ad26.COV2.S vaccination. A total of roughly 32 samples were included in the TCR-sequenced set, comprising some 20 Ad26.COV2.S vaccine recipients, 5 placebo recipients and 8 SARS-CoV-2 convalescent individuals. Participants in the trial were split at random into five groups of five each, receiving low-dose or high-dose Ad26.COV2.S once or twice, or else placebo on both occasions. Throughout the experiments and outcome assessment, investigators stayed blinded to trial group allocation. General conclusions and limits of the study: The study lacked the statistical power to compare responses across vaccine doses or regimens. After vaccination, substantial breadth of spike-specific CD8+ and CD4+ T cell responses was reported. Comparable non-spike TCR breadth was observed between vaccine and placebo recipients, consistent with only spike being contained in the vaccine. Spike-specific TCR breadth was higher in Ad26.COV2.S recipients than in placebo recipients (P = 0.0014). According to the authors, total T cell responses may have been underestimated by the TCR breadth and depth analyses.

Taken with the paper, the label for treatment or condition translates to: 15 to 20 received Ad26.COV2.S at low or high dose, single or two shots; about 5 received placebo; per-sample allocation not given. Repertoires of vaccine and placebo recipients were sequenced from samples collected on day 63 after the first injection. Cohort 1b enrolled roughly 25 adults aged 18-55 years at a single site in Boston, USA, between 29 July and 7 August 2020. As a vaccine, Ad26.COV2.S was a replication-incompetent adenovirus type 26 vector that expressed a prefusion-stabilized SARS-CoV-2 spike protein derived from the original Wuhan strain. The CDR3, from cysteine to phenylalanine, totals 15 residues. Only the CDR3 region is kept as DNA, spanning 45 bases read in frame from base 1. V gives up 0 bases and J gives up 0 bases, and the segment between their germline ends measures 5 bases. The CDR1 and CDR2 encoded by the germline V gene are LGHNA and YSLEER.

TCRbeta CDR3 regions were sequenced with the immunoSEQ Assay. After extraction, genomic DNA underwent amplification by bias-controlled multiplex PCR, followed by high-throughput sequencing. Per the source publication's procedure: To quantify the absolute abundance of every unique TCRbeta CDR3 region, sequences were collapsed and filtered. Usable DNA was measured by amplifying reference genes present in all nucleated cells, and TCRbeta template counts were normalized to that usable DNA to estimate T cell fraction. Repertoire TCRs were annotated as SARS-CoV-2-specific when V gene, CDR3 amino acid sequence and J gene were exactly matched to a known reactive TCR set. The reference SARS-CoV-2 TCR set was obtained from MIRA and was filtered for enrichment in COVID-19-positive ImmuneCODE repertoires, whereby public or cross-reactive TCRs were removed. Using the MIRA antigens, annotated TCRs were further analysed by specific ORF or by position within an ORF. Depth was the summed frequency of annotated unique rearrangements, while breadth was defined as annotated unique rearrangements over total unique productive rearrangements. Two-sided Wilcoxon rank-sum tests were applied when comparing TCR breadth between groups. What TCRdb holds here is the immuneACCESS table cut down to in-frame rearrangements. Part of the clones is not present; checked against another copy, under half of the missing clones reflect an unresolved V gene, and the others are unexplained. From that table come the V and J calls and clone size; the DNA was used to work out D and trimming. The sample contains about 430,000 clones, 75% to 95% of them found a single time. The ten biggest clones cover over 9% of the sample.

This clone was counted once. It has no known antigen specificity. Base qualities are not at hand, and no much larger clone is one base apart. The V and J genes are TRBV4-3 and TRBJ2-2; the D gene assignment is ambiguous. This TCR came from a person between 18 and 65 years old who received the Ad26.COV2.S COVID-19 vaccine or a placebo. This specimen consisted of peripheral blood, obtained in a trial of Ad26.COV2.S vaccine versus placebo. In nucleotide form, the sequence is TGCGCCAGCAGCCAAGATTCGGCGAACACCGGGGAGCTGTTTTTT. This translates into CASSQDSANTGELFF.